This T cell receptor (beta chain) appears in the sequencing data of a study of cytomegalovirus exposure and HLA in healthy donors. Trimming removed 5 bases at V and 2 bases at J, with 10 bases between. CDR3 length equals 13 residues. CDR1 SEHNR and CDR2 FQNEAQ come from the germline V gene (reference sequence). PCR employed 60 Vbeta and 13 Jbeta primers. Generated by immunoSEQ multiplex PCR, the TCRdb table keeps only in-frame clones and is missing some. The sample holds fewer than 120,000 clones, 76% seen once. Sequencing was carried out using PBMCs. The gene calls are TRBV7-9 and TRBJ2-7, with D possibly being TRBD2 (6 bases). This receptor was obtained from a young man in good health and CMV-seropositive. The CDR3 region is CASSGGTPYEQYF. The DNA for the CDR3 is TGTGCCAGCAGCGGCGGGACCCCCTACGAGCAGTACTTC.